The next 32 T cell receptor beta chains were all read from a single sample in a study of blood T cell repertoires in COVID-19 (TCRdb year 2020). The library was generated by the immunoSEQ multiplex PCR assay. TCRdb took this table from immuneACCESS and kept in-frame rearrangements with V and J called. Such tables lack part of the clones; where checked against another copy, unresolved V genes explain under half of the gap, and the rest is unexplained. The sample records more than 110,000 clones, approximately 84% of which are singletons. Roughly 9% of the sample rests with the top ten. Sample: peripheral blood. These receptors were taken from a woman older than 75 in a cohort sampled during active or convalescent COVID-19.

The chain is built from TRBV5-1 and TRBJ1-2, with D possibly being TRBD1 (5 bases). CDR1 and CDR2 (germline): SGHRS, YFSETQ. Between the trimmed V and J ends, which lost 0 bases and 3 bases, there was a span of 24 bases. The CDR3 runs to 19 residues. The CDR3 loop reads CASSLVAGIPTNSHYGYTF. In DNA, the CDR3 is TGCGCCAGCAGCTTGGTCGCAGGGATCCCAACTAATAGTCACTATGGCTACACCTTC. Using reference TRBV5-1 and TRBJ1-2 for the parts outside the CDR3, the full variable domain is KAGVTQTPRYLIKTRGQQVTLSCSPISGHRSVSWYQQTPGQGLQFLFEYFSETQRNKGNFPGRFSGRQFSNSRSEMNVSTLELGDSALYLCASSLVAGIPTNSHYGYTFGSGTRLTVV.

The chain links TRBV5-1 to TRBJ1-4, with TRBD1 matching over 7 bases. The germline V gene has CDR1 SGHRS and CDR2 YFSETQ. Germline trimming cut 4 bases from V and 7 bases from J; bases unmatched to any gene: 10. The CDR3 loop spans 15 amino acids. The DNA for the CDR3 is TGCGCCAGCAGCCCCGACAGGGTCTCGGGTGAAAAACTGTTTTTT. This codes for CASSPDRVSGEKLFF.

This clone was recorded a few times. The CDR3 here is CASRASQETQYF. The CDR3 coding sequence is TGTGCCAGCAGGGCATCCCAAGAGACCCAGTACTTC. V is TRBV6-5 and J is TRBJ2-5; D is undetermined. The V end was cut by 6 bases, the J end by 1 base, with 6 bases between. The CDR3 totals 12 residues. The germline gives CDR1 MNHEY, CDR2 SVGAGI.

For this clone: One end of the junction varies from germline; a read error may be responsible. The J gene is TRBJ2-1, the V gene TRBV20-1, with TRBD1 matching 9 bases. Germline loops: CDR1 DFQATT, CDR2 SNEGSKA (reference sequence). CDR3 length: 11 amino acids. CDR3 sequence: CSARGRDRVIF. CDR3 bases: TGCAGTGCTAGGGGCCGGGACAGGGTAATCTTC.

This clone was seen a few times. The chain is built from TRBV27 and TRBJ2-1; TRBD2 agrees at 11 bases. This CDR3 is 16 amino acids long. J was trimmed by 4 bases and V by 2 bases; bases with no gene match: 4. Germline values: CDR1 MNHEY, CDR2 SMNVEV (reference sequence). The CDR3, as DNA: TGTGCCAGCAGTTTAGCGACTAGCGGGGTATACAATGAGCAGTTCTTC. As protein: CASSLATSGVYNEQFF.

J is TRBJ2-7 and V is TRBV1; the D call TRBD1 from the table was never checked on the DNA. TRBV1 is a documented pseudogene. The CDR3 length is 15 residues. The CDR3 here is CTSSRNLTGNYEQYV. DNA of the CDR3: TGCACCAGCAGCCGAAACTTGACAGGGAACTACGAGCAGTACGTC.

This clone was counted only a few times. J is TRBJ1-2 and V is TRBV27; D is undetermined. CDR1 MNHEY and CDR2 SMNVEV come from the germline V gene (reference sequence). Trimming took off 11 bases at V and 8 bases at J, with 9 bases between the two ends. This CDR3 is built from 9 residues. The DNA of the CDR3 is TGTGCCCGAGGTCCGGGCTACACCTTC. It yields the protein CARGPGYTF.

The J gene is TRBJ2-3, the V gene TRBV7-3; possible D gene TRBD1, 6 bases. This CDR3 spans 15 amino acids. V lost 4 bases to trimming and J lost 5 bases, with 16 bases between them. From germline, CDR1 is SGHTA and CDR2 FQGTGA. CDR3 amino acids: CASSSGQPGVDTQYF. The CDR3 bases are TGTGCCAGCAGCTCCGGACAGCCCGGGGTAGATACGCAGTATTTT.

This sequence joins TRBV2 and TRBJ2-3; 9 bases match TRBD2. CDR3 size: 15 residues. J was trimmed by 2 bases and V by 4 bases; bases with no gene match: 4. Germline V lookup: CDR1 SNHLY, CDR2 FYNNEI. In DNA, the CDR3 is TGTGCCAGCAGTGGACTAGCGGTAAACACAGATACGCAGTATTTT. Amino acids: CASSGLAVNTDTQYF.

The CDR3 bases are TGTGCCAGCAGCTTGGGGGCTTACTATTATGGCTACACCTTC. Translation: CASSLGAYYYGYTF. This chain uses TRBV7-9 with TRBJ1-2; perhaps TRBD1 as D (6 bases). This CDR3 spans 14 amino acids. The germline CDR1 and CDR2 sequences are SEHNR and FQNEAQ (reference sequence). The V gene lost 3 bases and the J gene lost 5 bases, with 13 bases spanning the gap.

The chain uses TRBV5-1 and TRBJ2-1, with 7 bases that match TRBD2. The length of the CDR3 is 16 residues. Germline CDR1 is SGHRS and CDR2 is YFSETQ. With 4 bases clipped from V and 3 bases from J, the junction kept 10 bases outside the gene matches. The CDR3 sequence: CASSLNDASGYNEQFF. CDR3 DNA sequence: TGCGCCAGCAGCCTCAATGATGCTAGCGGCTACAATGAGCAGTTCTTC.

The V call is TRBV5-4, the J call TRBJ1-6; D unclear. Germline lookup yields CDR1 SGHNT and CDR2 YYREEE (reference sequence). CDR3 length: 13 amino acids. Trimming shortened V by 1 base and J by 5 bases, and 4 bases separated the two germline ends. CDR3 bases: TGTGCCAGCAGCTTGTCTGATAATTCACCCCTCCACTTT. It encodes CASSLSDNSPLHF.

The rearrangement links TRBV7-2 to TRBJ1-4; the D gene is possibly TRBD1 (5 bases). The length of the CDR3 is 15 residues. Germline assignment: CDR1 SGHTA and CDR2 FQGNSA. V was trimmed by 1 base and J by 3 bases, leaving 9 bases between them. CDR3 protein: CASSLGVTANEKLFF. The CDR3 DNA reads TGTGCCAGCAGCTTAGGCGTGACAGCTAATGAAAAACTGTTTTTT.

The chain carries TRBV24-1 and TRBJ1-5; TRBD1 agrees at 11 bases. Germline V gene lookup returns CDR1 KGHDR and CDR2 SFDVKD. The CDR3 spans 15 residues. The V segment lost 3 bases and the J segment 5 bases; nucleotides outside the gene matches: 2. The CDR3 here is CATSDPGQGDQPQHF. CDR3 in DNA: TGTGCCACCAGTGATCCGGGACAGGGGGATCAGCCCCAGCATTTT.

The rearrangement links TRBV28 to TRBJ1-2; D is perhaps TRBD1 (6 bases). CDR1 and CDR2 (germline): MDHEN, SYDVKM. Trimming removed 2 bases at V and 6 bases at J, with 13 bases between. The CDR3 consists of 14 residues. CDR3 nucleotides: TGTGCCAGCAGTTTACTAGTAGGGGGGGATGGCTACACCTTC. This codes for CASSLLVGGDGYTF.

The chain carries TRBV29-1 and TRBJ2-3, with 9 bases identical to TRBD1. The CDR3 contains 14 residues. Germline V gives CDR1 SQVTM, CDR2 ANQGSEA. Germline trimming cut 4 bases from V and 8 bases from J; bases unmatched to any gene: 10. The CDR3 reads CSVVRDRATVTQYF. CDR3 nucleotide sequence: TGCAGCGTTGTACGGGACAGGGCAACTGTTACGCAGTATTTT.

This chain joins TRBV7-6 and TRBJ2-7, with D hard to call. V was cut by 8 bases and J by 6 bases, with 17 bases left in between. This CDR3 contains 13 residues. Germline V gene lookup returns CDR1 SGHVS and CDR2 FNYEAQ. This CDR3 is CASSASSAGEQYF. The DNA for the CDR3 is TGTGCCAGCTCCGCTTCTTCCGCCGGCGAGCAGTACTTC.

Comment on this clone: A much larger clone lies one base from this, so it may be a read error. For the CDR3, the DNA is TGTGCCAGCAGACGACAGGGGGCGAACACTGAAGCTTTCTTT. It encodes CASRRQGANTEAFF. The chain recombines TRBV3-1 (or the pseudogene TRBV3-2) with TRBJ1-1; 10 nucleotides line up with TRBD1. This CDR3 has 14 amino acids. V dropped 6 bases and J dropped 1; count of bases not matched to a gene: 2. Germline CDR1 is LGHDT and CDR2 is YNNKEL (reference sequence).

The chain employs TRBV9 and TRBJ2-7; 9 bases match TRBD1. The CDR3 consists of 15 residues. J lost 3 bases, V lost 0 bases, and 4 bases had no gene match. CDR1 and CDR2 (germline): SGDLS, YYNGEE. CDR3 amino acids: CASSVGGTGSYEQYF. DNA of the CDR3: TGTGCCAGCAGCGTAGGGGGGACAGGGAGCTACGAGCAGTACTTC.

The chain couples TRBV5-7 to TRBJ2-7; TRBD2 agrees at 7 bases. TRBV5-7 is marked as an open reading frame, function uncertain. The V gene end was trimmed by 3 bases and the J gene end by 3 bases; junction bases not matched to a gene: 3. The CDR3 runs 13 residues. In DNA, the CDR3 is TGTGCCAGCAGCTCGGCGGGGGACTACGAGCAGTACGTC. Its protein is CASSSAGDYEQYV.

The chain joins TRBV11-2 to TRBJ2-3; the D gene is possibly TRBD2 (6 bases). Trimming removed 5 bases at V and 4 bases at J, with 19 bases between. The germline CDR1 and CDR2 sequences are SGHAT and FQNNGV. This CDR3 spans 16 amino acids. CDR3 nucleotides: TGTGCCAGCAGCCCCAACGGGGGTAGCTTCCCAGATACGCAGTATTTT. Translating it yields CASSPNGGSFPDTQYF.

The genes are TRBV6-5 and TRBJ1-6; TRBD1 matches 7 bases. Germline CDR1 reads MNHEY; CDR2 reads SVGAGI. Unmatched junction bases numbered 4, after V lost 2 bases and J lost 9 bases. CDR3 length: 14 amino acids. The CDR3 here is CASSYDRAGSPLHF. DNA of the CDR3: TGTGCCAGCAGTTACGACAGGGCAGGTTCACCCCTCCACTTT.

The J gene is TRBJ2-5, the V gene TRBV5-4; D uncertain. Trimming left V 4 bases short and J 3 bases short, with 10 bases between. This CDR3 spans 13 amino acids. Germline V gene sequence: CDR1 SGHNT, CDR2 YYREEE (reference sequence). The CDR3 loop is CASSGPLEETQYF. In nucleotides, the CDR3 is TGTGCCAGCAGCGGGCCCTTAGAAGAGACCCAGTACTTC.

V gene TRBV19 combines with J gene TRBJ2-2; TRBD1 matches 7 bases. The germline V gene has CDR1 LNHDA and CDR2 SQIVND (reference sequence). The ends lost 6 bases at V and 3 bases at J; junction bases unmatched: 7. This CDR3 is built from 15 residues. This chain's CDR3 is CASRSGTVHTGELFF. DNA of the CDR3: TGTGCCAGTAGATCCGGGACAGTCCACACCGGGGAGCTGTTTTTT.

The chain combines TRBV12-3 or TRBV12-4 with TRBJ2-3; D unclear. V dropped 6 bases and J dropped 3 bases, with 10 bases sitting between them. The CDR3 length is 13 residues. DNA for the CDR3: TGTGCCAGCAGCCAGCGAGGAACAGATACGCAGTATTTT. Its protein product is CASSQRGTDTQYF.

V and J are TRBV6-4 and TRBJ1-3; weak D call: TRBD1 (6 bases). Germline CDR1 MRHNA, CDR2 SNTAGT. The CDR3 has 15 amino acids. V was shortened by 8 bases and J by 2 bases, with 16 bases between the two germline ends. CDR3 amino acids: CASASDSYPGNTIYF. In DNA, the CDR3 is TGTGCCAGCGCGTCGGACAGCTACCCTGGAAACACCATATATTTT.

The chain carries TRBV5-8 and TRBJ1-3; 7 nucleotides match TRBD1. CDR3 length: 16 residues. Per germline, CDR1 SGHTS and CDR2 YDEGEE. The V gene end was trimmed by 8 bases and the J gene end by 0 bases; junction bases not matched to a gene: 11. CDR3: CARDSTGLPSGNTIYF. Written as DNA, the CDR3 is TGTGCCAGGGATTCGACAGGGCTCCCCTCTGGAAACACCATATATTTT.

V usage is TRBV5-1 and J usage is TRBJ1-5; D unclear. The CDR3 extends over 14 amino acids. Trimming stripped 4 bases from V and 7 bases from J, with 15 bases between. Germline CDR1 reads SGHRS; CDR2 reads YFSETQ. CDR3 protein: CASSQSPSVQPQHF. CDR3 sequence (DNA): TGCGCCAGCAGCCAAAGTCCAAGCGTGCAGCCCCAGCATTTT.

The DNA for the CDR3 is TGTGCCAGCAGCGGGCAGACGATGGATGAAAAACTGTTTTTT. It specifies CASSGQTMDEKLFF. The V and J genes are TRBV5-5 and TRBJ1-4; D remains unclear. The CDR3 totals 14 residues. The ends were cut back, 4 bases at V and 6 bases at J, with 13 bases in the middle. Per the germline V gene, CDR1 is SGHKS and CDR2 is YYEKEE (reference sequence).

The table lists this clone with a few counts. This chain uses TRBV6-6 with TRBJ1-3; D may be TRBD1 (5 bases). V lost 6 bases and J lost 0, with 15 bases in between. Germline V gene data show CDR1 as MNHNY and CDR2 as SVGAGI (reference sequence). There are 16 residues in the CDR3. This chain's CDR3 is CASSLADTSSGNTIYF. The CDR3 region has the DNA TGTGCCAGCAGCCTTGCGGACACAAGCTCTGGAAACACCATATATTTT.

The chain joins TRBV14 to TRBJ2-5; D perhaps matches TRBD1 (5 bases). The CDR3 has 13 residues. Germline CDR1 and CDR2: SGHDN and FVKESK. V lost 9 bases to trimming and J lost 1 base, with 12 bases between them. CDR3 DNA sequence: TGTGCCAGGGCCCCCCAGGGCCAAGAGACCCAGTACTTC. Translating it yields CARAPQGQETQYF.

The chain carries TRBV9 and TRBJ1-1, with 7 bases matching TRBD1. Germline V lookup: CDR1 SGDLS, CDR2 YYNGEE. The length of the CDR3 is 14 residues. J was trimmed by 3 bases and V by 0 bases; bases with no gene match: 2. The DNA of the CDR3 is TGTGCCAGCAGCGTAGGGGACAGCTACACTGAAGCTTTCTTT. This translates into CASSVGDSYTEAFF. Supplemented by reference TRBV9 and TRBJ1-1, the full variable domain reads DSGVTQTPKHLITATGQRVTLRCSPRSGDLSVYWYQQSLDQGLQFLIQYYNGEERAKGNILERFSAQQFPDLHSELNLSSLELGDSALYFCASSVGDSYTEAFFGQGTRLTVV.